The present T cell receptor (beta chain) was sequenced within a study of tumor-infiltrating lymphocytes in localized non-small cell lung cancer. Study as a whole: Each patient gave resected tumor and non-adjacent uninvolved lung tissue.

Study observations and caveats: T-cell fraction did not differ between immunotypes IM1 and IM2. Only some patients had TCR sequencing, depending on available tissue. Tumors had more T cell infiltration than uninvolved lung, per TCRbeta sequencing and CD3 counts.

Some clones are missing from TCRdb's copy, which holds only in-frame ones; the method was immunoSEQ multiplex PCR. The data show approximately 12,000 clones, roughly 80% seen once. The CDR3 extends over 14 amino acids. Germline CDR1 ENHRY, CDR2 SYGVKD. V was trimmed by 3 bases and J by 2 bases, leaving 10 bases between them. Concerning this clone: Its antigen is as yet unknown.

The clonotype was recovered from a human donor with non-small cell lung cancer. The sequenced sample was uninvolved lung tissue not adjacent to the tumor. V and J are TRBV10-3 and TRBJ2-5; maybe TRBD2 (7 bases). CDR3 coding DNA: TGTGCCATCAGTGAAGGGGGGGAGCAAGAGACCCAGTACTTC. Encoded protein: CAISEGGEQETQYF.